The 4 T cell receptor beta chains listed next were all sequenced from one sample in a study of blood T cells in healthy people across ages. It was with a sample-barcoded 5' primer and a J-beta primer mix that a second PCR of roughly 6 to 12 cycles was run. TCRdb independently ran MiXCR on the 5' RACE reads; one entry per CDR3 protein. In the table there are about 1.5 million distinct CDR3 sequences, roughly 40% of which are singletons. Sequenced sample: blood. Receptors were obtained from a woman younger than 35 in good health.

The chain uses TRBV13 and TRBJ2-7; the match to TRBD2 covers 7 bases. The CDR3 runs to 16 residues. Looked up from germline, CDR1 is PRHDT and CDR2 is FYEKMQ (reference sequence). V trimming: 3 bases; J trimming: 1 base; junction bases outside the gene matches: 9. CDR3 nucleotide sequence: TGTGCCAGCAGCTTCGTTGCTAGCGGACTTTCCTACGAGCAGTACTTC. It translates to CASSFVASGLSYEQYF. Full variable domain (rest looked up from reference TRBV13 and TRBJ2-7): AAGVIQSPRHLIKEKRETATLKCYPIPRHDTVYWYQQGPGQDPQFLISFYEKMQSDKGSIPDRFSAQQFSDYHSELNMSSLELGDSALYFCASSFVASGLSYEQYFGPGTRLTVT.

This clonotype was picked up many times. For the CDR3, the DNA is TGCAGTGCTAGTGGGGCAGGACAGGGTATCCACGAGCAGTACTTC. It translates to CSASGAGQGIHEQYF. V usage is TRBV20-1 and J usage is TRBJ2-7; 8 positions match TRBD1. Germline CDR1 is DFQATT and CDR2 is SNEGSKA (reference sequence). V shed 3 bases, J shed 5 bases, and the junction held 12 bases outside the gene matches. The CDR3 runs to 15 residues.

This clonotype was seen a handful of times. V is TRBV9 and J is TRBJ2-7; 8 bases align to TRBD1. Germline trimming cut 0 bases from V and 2 bases from J; bases unmatched to any gene: 4. Germline V lookup: CDR1 SGDLS, CDR2 YYNGEE. This CDR3 is built from 15 residues. The CDR3 spells CASSVDGTGTYEQYF. The CDR3, as DNA: TGTGCCAGCAGCGTAGACGGGACAGGTACCTACGAGCAGTACTTC.

The rearrangement links TRBV7-8 to TRBJ2-5, with D perhaps matching TRBD1 (6 bases). V was shortened by 3 bases and J by 4 bases, with 12 bases between the two germline ends. The CDR3 contains 14 residues. The germline V gene has CDR1 SGHVS and CDR2 FQNEAQ. The CDR3 sequence is CASSFTGLGETQYF. The CDR3, as DNA: TGTGCCAGCAGCTTTACAGGGTTGGGAGAGACCCAGTACTTC.